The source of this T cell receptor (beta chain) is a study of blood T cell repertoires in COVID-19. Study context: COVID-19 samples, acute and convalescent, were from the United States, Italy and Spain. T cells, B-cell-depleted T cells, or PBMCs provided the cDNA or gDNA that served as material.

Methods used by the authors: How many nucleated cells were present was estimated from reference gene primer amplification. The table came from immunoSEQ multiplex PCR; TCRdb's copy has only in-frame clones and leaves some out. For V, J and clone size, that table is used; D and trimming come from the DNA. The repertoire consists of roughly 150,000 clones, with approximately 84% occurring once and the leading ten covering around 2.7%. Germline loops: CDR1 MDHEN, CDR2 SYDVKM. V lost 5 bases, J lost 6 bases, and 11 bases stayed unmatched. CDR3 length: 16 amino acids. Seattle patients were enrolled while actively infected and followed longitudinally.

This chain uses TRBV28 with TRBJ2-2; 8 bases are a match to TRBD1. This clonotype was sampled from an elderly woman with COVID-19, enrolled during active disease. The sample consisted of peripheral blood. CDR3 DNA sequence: TGTGCCAGCAGTCCGTATGGCGGCAGGGGGCCCGGGGAGCTGTTTTTT. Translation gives CASSPYGGRGPGELFF.